The sample holds many counts of the clone carrying this TCR beta chain. Its antigen is not identified. The sample belongs to a study of T cells in Graves' hyperthyroidism and ophthalmopathy. Across the study: The blood sample was taken at first diagnosis, before treatment began. Study observations and caveats: By a 13 V-J model, ophthalmopathy was set apart from stable hyperthyroidism. Also found in blood were most expanded thyroid clonotypes above 0.001.

Germline loops: CDR1 SGHNT, CDR2 YENEEA. This CDR3 region has 17 residues. V was clipped by 5 bases and J by 2 bases; unmatched bases: 7. Researchers took RNA transcripts and amplified the TCR beta CDR3 regions from them. The TCR CDR3 was amplified in a first-round RT-PCR using the HTBI primer set. TCRdb ran MiXCR on the multiplex PCR reads and lists one entry per CDR3 protein. Counted here are about 290,000 distinct CDR3 sequences, around 13% occurring once; the ten biggest clones make up 7.9%. Specimen: blood. The chain couples TRBV11-3 to TRBJ2-7, with TRBD2 matching over 15 bases. This receptor was obtained from a woman between 40 and 55 years old with Graves' hyperthyroidism. The CDR3 DNA follows: TGTGCCAGCAGCCCGGGACTAGCGGGAGGAGCGCCCTACGAGCAGTACTTC. Translated: CASSPGLAGGAPYEQYF. The whole variable domain, filled in from reference TRBV11-3 and TRBJ2-7, reads EAGVVQSPRYKIIEKKQPVAFWCNPISGHNTLYWYLQNLGQGPELLIRYENEEAVDDSQLPKDRFSAERLKGVDSTLKIQPAELGDSAVYLCASSPGLAGGAPYEQYFGPGTRLTVT.